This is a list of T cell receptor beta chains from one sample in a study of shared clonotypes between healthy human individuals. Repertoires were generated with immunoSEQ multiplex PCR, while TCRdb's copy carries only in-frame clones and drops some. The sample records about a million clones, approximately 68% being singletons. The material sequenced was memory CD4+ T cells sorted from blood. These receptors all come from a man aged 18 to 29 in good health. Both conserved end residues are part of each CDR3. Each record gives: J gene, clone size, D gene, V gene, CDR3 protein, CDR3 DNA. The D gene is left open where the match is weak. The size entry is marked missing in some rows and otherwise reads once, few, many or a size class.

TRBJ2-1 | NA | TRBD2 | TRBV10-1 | CASSDVTGTSGGSYNEQFF | TGCGCCAGCAGTGATGTTACCGGGACTAGCGGGGGGTCCTACAATGAGCAGTTCTTC
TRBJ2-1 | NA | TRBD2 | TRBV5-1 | CASSLEAAGGYNEQFF | TGCGCCAGCAGCTTGGAGGCAGCGGGGGGCTACAATGAGCAGTTCTTC
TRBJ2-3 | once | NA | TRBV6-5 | CASSYAGDTQYF | TGTGCCAGCAGTTACGCTGGGGATACGCAGTATTTT
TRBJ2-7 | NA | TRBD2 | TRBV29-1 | CSVDQGRPSFLAGGQFYEQYF | TGCAGCGTTGACCAGGGGCGTCCATCCTTCCTAGCGGGAGGCCAATTTTACGAGCAGTACTTC
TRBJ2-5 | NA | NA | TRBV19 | CATSASGEETQYF | TGTGCCACCAGTGCGTCAGGGGAAGAGACCCAGTACTTC
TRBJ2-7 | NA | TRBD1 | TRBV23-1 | CASTPGQGYEQYF | TGCGCCAGCACACCGGGACAGGGCTACGAGCAGTACTTC
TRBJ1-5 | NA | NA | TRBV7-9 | CASSLGRQPQHF | TGTGCCAGCAGCTTAGGTCGACAGCCCCAGCATTTT
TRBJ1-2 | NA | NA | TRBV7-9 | CASSLPSHGYTF | TGTGCCAGCAGCCTCCCCTCCCATGGCTACACCTTC
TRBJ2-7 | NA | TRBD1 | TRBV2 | CASSFTGQGYEQYF | TGTGCCAGCAGTTTTACCGGACAGGGCTACGAGCAGTACTTC
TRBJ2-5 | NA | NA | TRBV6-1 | CASSEQGEAETQYF | TGTGCCAGCAGTGAGCAGGGGGAGGCAGAGACCCAGTACTTC
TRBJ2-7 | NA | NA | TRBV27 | CASSSSSQLVYEQYF | TGTGCCAGCAGTTCGTCCTCTCAACTAGTTTACGAGCAGTACTTC
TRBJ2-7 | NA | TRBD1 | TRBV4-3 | CASSLWRDRGGYEQYF | TGCGCCAGCAGCCTTTGGAGGGACAGGGGAGGGTACGAGCAGTACTTC
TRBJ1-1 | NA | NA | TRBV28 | CASSAPQGMVTEAFF | TGTGCCAGCAGTGCCCCCCAGGGGATGGTCACTGAAGCTTTCTTT
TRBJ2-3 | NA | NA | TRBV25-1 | CASSDYTDTQYF | TGTGCCAGCAGTGACTATACAGATACGCAGTATTTT
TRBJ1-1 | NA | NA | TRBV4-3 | CASSQDPRTEMNTEAFF | TGCGCCAGCAGCCAAGATCCCCGGACAGAAATGAACACTGAAGCTTTCTTT
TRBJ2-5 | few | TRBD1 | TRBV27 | CASSPGQGMGETQYF | TGTGCCAGCAGTCCGGGACAGGGAATGGGAGAGACCCAGTACTTC
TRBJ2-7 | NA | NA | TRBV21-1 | CASSKGAGTPHYEQYF | TGTGCCAGCAGCAAAGGGGCCGGGACACCCCACTACGAGCAGTACTTC
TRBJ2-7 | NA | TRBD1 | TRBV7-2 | CASSRYRDRAYEQYF | TGTGCCAGCAGCCGGTACCGGGACAGGGCCTACGAGCAGTACTTC
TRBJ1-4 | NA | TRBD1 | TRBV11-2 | CASSLGGQGAVTEKLFF | TGTGCCAGCAGCTTAGGGGGACAGGGGGCCGTTACTGAAAAACTGTTTTTT
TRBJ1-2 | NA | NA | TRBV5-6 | CASSFSRVGGYTF | TGTGCCAGCAGCTTCTCTAGGGTAGGAGGCTACACCTTC
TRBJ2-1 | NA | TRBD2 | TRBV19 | CASSIGQASGTDEQFF | TGTGCCAGTAGTATAGGACAGGCTAGCGGGACGGATGAGCAGTTCTTC
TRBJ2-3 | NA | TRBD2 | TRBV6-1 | CASSEAKAGGRDTQYF | TGTGCCAGCAGTGAAGCTAAAGCGGGGGGCCGAGATACGCAGTATTTT
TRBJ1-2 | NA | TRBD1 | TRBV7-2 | CASSPWTGVAGYGYTF | TGTGCCAGCAGCCCTTGGACAGGGGTAGCTGGGTATGGCTACACCTTC
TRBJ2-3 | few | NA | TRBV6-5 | CASRDPQDSTDTQYF | TGTGCCAGCAGGGACCCCCAGGATAGCACAGATACGCAGTATTTT
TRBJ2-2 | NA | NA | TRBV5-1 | CASSKSGTTTGELFF | TGCGCCAGCAGCAAGAGCGGGACAACCACCGGGGAGCTGTTTTTT
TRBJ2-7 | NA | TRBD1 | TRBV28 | CASSLRDRGPYEQYF | TGTGCCAGCAGTTTGAGGGACAGGGGCCCCTACGAGCAGTACTTC
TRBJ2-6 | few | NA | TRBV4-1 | CASSQVQRRSGANVLTF | TGCGCCAGCAGCCAAGTGCAGAGGCGCTCTGGGGCCAACGTCCTGACTTTC